This TCR beta chain was observed in a study of blood T cell repertoires in COVID-19. On the study more broadly: PBMCs, B-cell-depleted T cells, or T cells provided the cDNA or gDNA that made up the material.

Enrollees, about 18 to 89 years old, lived in approximately 24 US areas. Trimming took 5 bases from V and 0 from J; bases not matched to a gene: 0. The CDR3 contains 13 residues. CDR1 KGHSH and CDR2 LQKENI come from the germline V gene. The assay was immunoSEQ multiplex PCR, and TCRdb's table has in-frame clones only and misses some. The data hold roughly 200,000 clones, with about nine tenths observed a single time. Sequencing input: PBMCs or T cells enriched from blood (not recorded which). The receptor was isolated from a man under 40 in a cohort exposed to, infected with or recovered from COVID-19 (not recorded which). The chain uses TRBV18 and TRBJ1-1, with 7 bases lining up with TRBD1. The CDR3 sequence is CASSGQVNTEAFF. For the CDR3, the DNA is TGTGCCAGCTCAGGACAGGTGAACACTGAAGCTTTCTTT.